What follows are 21 T cell receptor beta chains derived from one specimen sequenced in a study of T cells expressing NK-cell markers. TCRdb reprocessed the 5' RACE reads; each CDR3 protein has one entry and no DNA is given. The sample has 550,000 to 600,000 distinct CDR3 sequences. The specimen sequenced was blood T cells: a sorted CD56 or NKG2C T cell subset, CD4+ or CD8+ T cells, or bulk PBMC T cells (not recorded which). The source of these receptors is a man between 18 and 29 years old in good health.

The chain combines TRBV5-1 with TRBJ2-2; TCRdb lists TRBD1, though no DNA is available to test this call. The CDR3 is 20 residues long. CDR1 is SGHRS, CDR2 YFSETQ, per germline. The CDR3 spells CASSSTWTGGVKVVTGELFF.

This sequence joins TRBV7-2 and TRBJ2-1; TCRdb's assignment of TRBD2 cannot be checked, as there is no DNA. Germline values: CDR1 SGHTA, CDR2 FQGNSA. This CDR3 spans 13 amino acids. CDR3 protein: CASSSGTSGNPFF.

This chain links TRBV11-2 with TRBJ1-6. CDR3 size: 14 residues. Germline values: CDR1 SGHAT, CDR2 FQNNGV. CDR3 sequence: CASSDSSYNSPLHF.

The chain combines TRBV18 with TRBJ2-1; TCRdb designates TRBD2, a call that cannot be tested without DNA. From germline, CDR1 is KGHSH and CDR2 LQKENI. The CDR3 is 16 residues long. This CDR3 is CASSRGLAGVGNEQFF.

The chain has TRBV29-1 and TRBJ2-1; TCRdb returns TRBD1, unconfirmable since there is no DNA. This CDR3 region has 13 residues. From germline, CDR1 is SQVTM and CDR2 ANQGSEA. CDR3 sequence: CSVVGTGLNEQFF.

V and J are TRBV7-6 and TRBJ1-1. The CDR3 sequence is 12 residues long. Germline-derived CDR1 and CDR2 are SGHVS and FNYEAQ. The CDR3: CASSLVDDVAFF.

The chain's CDR3 is CASSLGTAPMFSNQPQHF. This sequence joins TRBV11-1 and TRBJ1-5; TCRdb designates TRBD1, a call that cannot be tested without DNA. Germline V gives CDR1 SGHAT, CDR2 FQDESV (reference sequence). CDR3 length equals 18 residues. Combining the CDR3 with reference TRBV11-1 and TRBJ1-5 gives the whole variable domain EAEVAQSPRYKITEKSQAVAFWCDPISGHATLYWYRQILGQGPELLVQFQDESVVDDSQLPKDRFSAERLKGVDSTLKIQPAELGDSAMYLCASSLGTAPMFSNQPQHFGDGTRLSIL.

The chain is built from TRBV20-1 and TRBJ1-4. The CDR3 runs 11 residues. Germline-derived CDR1 and CDR2 are DFQATT and SNEGSKA (reference sequence). The CDR3 loop reads CSSTTNEKLFF.

The chain is built from TRBV6-5 and TRBJ1-1; TCRdb lists TRBD1, though no DNA is available to test this call. Germline V gene sequence: CDR1 MNHEY, CDR2 SVGAGI. The CDR3 sequence is 12 residues long. The CDR3 protein is CASSLTGLEAFF.

The chain joins TRBV11-2 to TRBJ2-1; TCRdb calls TRBD2, which cannot be checked without DNA. The CDR3 totals 12 residues. Germline CDR1 is SGHAT and CDR2 is FQNNGV. The CDR3 loop is CASRKLGEEQFF.

The V and J genes are TRBV28 and TRBJ2-4; with no DNA, the TCRdb D assignment of TRBD1 cannot be verified. Germline CDR1 MDHEN, CDR2 SYDVKM. This CDR3 is built from 15 residues. CDR3 in amino acids: CASSFVQGVKNIQYF.

The J gene is TRBJ2-1, the V gene TRBV10-3; TCRdb proposes TRBD1, but this gene call is untestable without DNA. Per germline, CDR1 ENHRY and CDR2 SYGVKD. The CDR3 spans 15 residues. CDR3 sequence reads: CAISQGGSSYNEQFF.

V and J are TRBV29-1 and TRBJ1-2; TCRdb picks TRBD1, but there is no DNA to check that call. This CDR3 has 13 amino acids. The germline V gene has CDR1 SQVTM and CDR2 ANQGSEA. CDR3 sequence reads: CSVPSTGGGGYTF.

The chain recombines TRBV14 with TRBJ2-7; the D call from TCRdb, TRBD1, cannot be confirmed without DNA. CDR3 length equals 15 residues. Germline V CDR1 and CDR2: SGHDN, FVKESK. The chain's CDR3 is CASSQGTGPAYEQYF. Full variable domain (missing parts from reference TRBV14 and TRBJ2-7): EAGVTQFPSHSVIEKGQTVTLRCDPISGHDNLYWYRRVMGKEIKFLLHFVKESKQDESGMPNNRFLAERTGGTYSTLKVQPAELEDSGVYFCASSQGTGPAYEQYFGPGTRLTVT.

The chain combines TRBV7-2 with TRBJ2-7. The CDR3 is 14 amino acids. Germline assignment: CDR1 SGHTA and CDR2 FQGNSA. The CDR3 region is CASGVQVRSYEQYF.

This chain uses TRBV29-1 with TRBJ1-1. Germline V gene sequence: CDR1 SQVTM, CDR2 ANQGSEA. The CDR3 runs to 11 residues. The CDR3 region is CSVAQKDEAFF. The full variable domain, its missing parts supplied by reference TRBV29-1 and TRBJ1-1, is SAVISQKPSRDICQRGTSLTIQCQVDSQVTMMFWYRQQPGQSLTLIATANQGSEATYESGFVIDKFPISRPNLTFSTLTVSNMSPEDSSIYLCSVAQKDEAFFGQGTRLTVV.

The V and J genes are TRBV20-1 and TRBJ2-3; as DNA is missing, the TRBD2 call by TCRdb cannot be tested. CDR1 is DFQATT, CDR2 SNEGSKA, per germline (reference sequence). The CDR3 contains 14 residues. The CDR3 loop is CSAPIAAMVNTQYF.

This chain uses TRBV7-8 with TRBJ2-5; with no DNA, the TCRdb D assignment of TRBD2 cannot be verified. The CDR3 spans 16 residues. Germline V gene sequence: CDR1 SGHVS, CDR2 FQNEAQ. This CDR3 is CASSLPEGGVQETQYF.

This CDR3 is CAIPQGDNTGELFF. The chain links TRBV6-1 to TRBJ2-2; TCRdb returns TRBD1, unconfirmable since there is no DNA. Germline-derived CDR1 and CDR2 are MNHNS and SASEGT. This CDR3 region has 14 residues.

This chain joins TRBV7-6 and TRBJ2-1; TCRdb lists TRBD1, though no DNA is available to test this call. The CDR3 loop spans 13 amino acids. Germline CDR1 and CDR2: SGHVS and FNYEAQ. The CDR3 sequence: CASSHPGGDEQFF.

The rearrangement links TRBV5-1 to TRBJ2-5; TCRdb's D call of TRBD1 is untestable without DNA. CDR1 and CDR2 (germline): SGHRS, YFSETQ. This CDR3 spans 14 amino acids. The CDR3 sequence: CASSFPGKGETQYF.